A selection of T cell receptor beta chains follows, all from one sample in a study of cytomegalovirus exposure and HLA in healthy donors. TCRdb keeps only in-frame clones here, not all; method: immunoSEQ multiplex PCR. The sample has around 120,000 clones, 65% to 85% seen once. The sequenced sample was PBMCs. The receptor set was obtained from a man aged 50 to 60 in good health and CMV-seronegative. CDR3s include the opening cysteine and the closing phenylalanine or tryptophan. D genes are given only for firm matches. Clone size, where shown, is once, few, many, or a class for clones that have expanded.

DNA | CDR3 | J | D | size | V
TGCGCCAGCAGCTTGGCCGGGCAGGGAGGAACCGGGGAGCTGTTTTTT | CASSLAGQGGTGELFF | TRBJ2-2 | . | . | TRBV5-1
TGTGCCAGCAGCCTCCATGCGGGAGAAGGGTACGAGCAGTACTTC | CASSLHAGEGYEQYF | TRBJ2-7 | TRBD2 | few | TRBV7-2
TGTGCCAGCAGTGCCGAGACAGGTAGCAATCAGCCCCAGCATTTT | CASSAETGSNQPQHF | TRBJ1-5 | . | . | TRBV6-4
TGTGCCATCAAAGAGGCACTCTCAAGGGGTGGCTACACCTTC | CAIKEALSRGGYTF | TRBJ1-2 | . | . | TRBV10-3
TGTGCCAGCAGTGACAGGGTCGGAGGCACCGGGGAGCTGTTTTTT | CASSDRVGGTGELFF | TRBJ2-2 | TRBD1 | few | TRBV27
TGCGCCAGCAGCCAAGACCCGAACAGGCGGGACGGCTACACCTTC | CASSQDPNRRDGYTF | TRBJ1-2 | . | few | TRBV4-1
TGTGCCAGTAACCCGGGACAGGATCAGCCCCAGCATTTT | CASNPGQDQPQHF | TRBJ1-5 | TRBD1 | . | TRBV19
TGTGCCAGCAGTATACGGACAGGGACTGGCTCTGAAGCTTTCTTT | CASSIRTGTGSEAFF | TRBJ1-1 | TRBD1 | . | TRBV27
TGTGCGAGTAGGCGGGAGATAAACTCCTACGAGCAGTACTTC | CASRREINSYEQYF | TRBJ2-7 | TRBD2 | . | TRBV7-8
TGTGCCAGCATCGACAGGGGTTGGACTGAAGCTTTCTTT | CASIDRGWTEAFF | TRBJ1-1 | TRBD1 | . | TRBV6-5
TGTGCCATCAGTGAGTGGCAGGGATACACCTACGAGCAGTACTTC | CAISEWQGYTYEQYF | TRBJ2-7 | . | . | TRBV10-3
TGCAGCGCCCGCGGGACAGCCTACGAGCAGTACTTC | CSARGTAYEQYF | TRBJ2-7 | . | . | TRBV29-1
TGTGCCAGCAGCTTAAGATCTAGCGTGAACGGGGAGCTGTTTTTT | CASSLRSSVNGELFF | TRBJ2-2 | . | . | TRBV7-8
TGTGCCATCAGTGAGGTGGACGGAGGGGCTTTCTTT | CAISEVDGGAFF | TRBJ1-1 | . | . | TRBV10-3
TGCGCCAGCAGCCACCTACGGGACTACGAGCAGTACTTC | CASSHLRDYEQYF | TRBJ2-7 | . | once | TRBV4-1
TGTGCCAGCAGTTTAACGACAGGGGGCTCCTACAATGAGCAGTTCTTC | CASSLTTGGSYNEQFF | TRBJ2-1 | TRBD1 | . | TRBV27
TGTGCCAGTAGTATTTACCACGGTTCAAGCTCTGGAAACACCATATATTTT | CASSIYHGSSSGNTIYF | TRBJ1-3 | . | . | TRBV19
TGTGCCAGCAGTTTACCCGGACTAGCGGAGTCAGGAGAGACCCAGTACTTC | CASSLPGLAESGETQYF | TRBJ2-5 | TRBD2 | . | TRBV28
TGCGCCAGCAGCCTATACTTCGCCCTCGCCTCTGCCGAGGGCTATGGCTACACCTTC | CASSLYFALASAEGYGYTF | TRBJ1-2 | . | . | TRBV4-3
TGTGCCAGCAGCCGTGGGGGCCTTTTGGGGGATGGCTACACCTTC | CASSRGGLLGDGYTF | TRBJ1-2 | . | once | TRBV7-3
TGTGCCAGCAAAAACACAGGGGAGGTCTTTACGCAGTATTTT | CASKNTGEVFTQYF | TRBJ2-3 | . | . | TRBV28
TGTGCCAGCAGTGGCCCGGAGACTAATTTTCGGGATGAGCAGTTCTTC | CASSGPETNFRDEQFF | TRBJ2-1 | . | . | TRBV25-1
TGTGCTAGTGGACAGGGGTTCACTAATGAAAAACTGTTTTTT | CASGQGFTNEKLFF | TRBJ1-4 | TRBD1 | . | TRBV12-5
TGCGCCAGCGGTCCGCAGGGGGTTGGTAATGAAAAACTGTTTTTT | CASGPQGVGNEKLFF | TRBJ1-4 | TRBD1 | . | TRBV4-1
TGCGCCAGCAGCCAAGACATCGGGACAGGGGAAAGACCCCTCCACTTT | CASSQDIGTGERPLHF | TRBJ1-6 | TRBD1 | few | TRBV4-3
TGTGCCAGCAGCCCCGACAGGGCTCTAGGCTACACCTTC | CASSPDRALGYTF | TRBJ1-2 | TRBD1 | . | TRBV7-2
TGTGCCAGTACCAATCAGGGCCAAGCCCTAGCCAAAAACATTCAGTACTTC | CASTNQGQALAKNIQYF | TRBJ2-4 | . | . | TRBV19
TGTGCCAGCAGCCCCGCGGGTAACTATGGCTACACCTTC | CASSPAGNYGYTF | TRBJ1-2 | . | . | TRBV7-2
TGCGCCAGCAGCTTGGTGACGACTACCTACAATGAGCAGTTCTTC | CASSLVTTTYNEQFF | TRBJ2-1 | . | . | TRBV5-1
TGTGCCTGGCTCGTGGCGGGGGAATACAATGAGCAGTTCTTC | CAWLVAGEYNEQFF | TRBJ2-1 | TRBD2 | . | TRBV30
TGTGCCAGCAGTGAACTTCTGGGGACTAGCGGGGGTCTTGATACGCAGTATTTT | CASSELLGTSGGLDTQYF | TRBJ2-3 | TRBD2 | . | TRBV2
TGTGCCAGCAGCGCGGGACTAACCTACAATGAGCAGTTCTTC | CASSAGLTYNEQFF | TRBJ2-1 | TRBD2 | . | TRBV9
TGTGCCAGCGGTCTACTAGCGGGGGCCCACGCCAAAAACATTCAGTACTTC | CASGLLAGAHAKNIQYF | TRBJ2-4 | TRBD2 | . | TRBV7-2
TGTGCCAGCTCTTTCTTTTTAGCCCGAGGCACCGGGGAGCTGTTTTTT | CASSFFLARGTGELFF | TRBJ2-2 | . | . | TRBV28
TGTGCCAGCAGTCGGACAGGGGGCTACGAGCAGTACTTC | CASSRTGGYEQYF | TRBJ2-7 | TRBD1 | . | TRBV7-3
TGTGCCAGCAGCCCGACAGGGGGCGTAGATACGCAGTATTTT | CASSPTGGVDTQYF | TRBJ2-3 | TRBD1 | few | TRBV7-2
TGTGCCAGCAGTTTTAAACAGGGGACCACTGAAGCTTTCTTT | CASSFKQGTTEAFF | TRBJ1-1 | TRBD1 | . | TRBV27